The present T cell receptor (beta chain) was sequenced within a study of vaccination and CD4 T cells after COVID-19. This CDR3 comprises 15 residues. In germline, CDR1 is SGHRS, CDR2 YFSETQ. The V and J ends lost 0 bases and 0 bases, in that order; junction bases with no gene match: 0. This clonotype came up a few times. Its antigen is not identified. Sequence data for DNA of cultured CD4+ T cells were generated by the Oncomine TCR Beta short-read assay. In TCRdb, the PCR reads were re-called with MiXCR into one record per CDR3 protein. Altogether about 20,000 distinct CDR3 sequences are present, 55% being singletons, with the ten largest covering 16%. As to treatment: approximately nine-day PBMC culture with coronavirus spike peptide pools or control peptides (ViraFEST assay).

This receptor was taken from a human donor who had recovered from COVID-19. The specimen was CD4+ T cells from blood, cultured in vitro. V gene TRBV5-1 combines with J gene TRBJ1-5, with 7 bases fitting TRBD1. CDR3 region: CASSLGTGSNQPQHF. CDR3 sequence (DNA): TGCGCCAGCAGCTTGGGGACAGGTAGCAATCAGCCCCAGCATTTT.